This paragraph covers one T cell receptor (beta chain) sequence. The germline gene is not matched at one end of the junction; a read error may be the cause. MiXCR, run by TCRdb on the reads, gives a single entry per CDR3 protein. This table has 510,000 or so distinct CDR3 sequences, approximately 25% appearing once. This entry belongs to a study of T cell repertoires in cytomegalovirus infection. The CDR3 has 16 amino acids. Germline V CDR1 and CDR2: MDHEN, SYDVKM. The sample taken for sequencing was PBMCs. The TCR sequence derives from a human donor in good health (CMV status not recorded). Some clones in this sample may be carry-over from other donors' samples. This chain joins TRBV28 and TRBJ1-6; 10 nucleotides agree with TRBD1. CDR3 nucleotides: TGTGCCAACAGTTCCGGACAGGGGGGATCTAATTCACCCCTCCACTTT. It encodes CANSSGQGGSNSPLHF.